This T cell receptor (beta chain) was found in a study of neurological immune-mediated disorders. TCRdb processed the 5' RACE reads anew with MiXCR; each CDR3 protein has one entry. The repertoire holds more than 100,000 distinct CDR3 sequences, with 11% as singletons. Germline CDR1 LNHNV, CDR2 YYDKDF (reference sequence). This CDR3 is built from 15 residues. This clonotype came up many times. One end of the junction is discordant with germline, which a read error may explain. Time point specified: longitudinal time-point 3. Sequencing used PBMCs. This receptor was obtained from a female donor with HTLV-1-associated myelopathy (HAM/TSP). The chain recombines TRBV15 with TRBJ2-7, with 8 bases matching TRBD1. This CDR3 reads CATSRVGGTGYEQYF. The CDR3 nucleotides read TGTGCTACCAGCAGAGTCGGCGGGACAGGCTACGAGCAGTACTTC. Full variable domain (remainder filled in from reference TRBV15 and TRBJ2-7): DAMVIQNPRYQVTQFGKPVTLSCSQTLNHNVMYWYQQKSSQAPKLLFHYYDKDFNNEADTPDNFQSRRPNTSFCFLDIRSPGLGDTAMYLCATSRVGGTGYEQYFGPGTRLTVT.